The entry below describes one T cell receptor beta chain. Its specificity is unknown. The CDR3 sequence is 14 residues long. With 10 bases clipped from V and 2 bases from J, the junction kept 9 bases outside the gene matches. Germline-derived CDR1 and CDR2 are MNHEY and SVGAGI. Healthy adults negative for HIV, lacking recent acute infections or vaccinations, served as donors. The data originate from a study of shared clonotypes between healthy human individuals. Study conclusions and caveats: When compared with the clonotypes that were shared by all four sorted-subset donors, the non-shared clonotypes turned out to have lower generation probabilities. The study found about 5% of naive CD4 clonotypes shared across a few donors.

The material for each subset, its genomic DNA, was split evenly across several immunoSEQ plates. Sequencing used immunoSEQ multiplex PCR; TCRdb keeps in-frame clones, though not all of them. The sample lists 2 million to 2.5 million clones; more than 85% were seen once. The V call is TRBV6-5, the J call TRBJ2-3; 7 positions match TRBD2. The TCR originated in a man aged 18 to 29 in good health. Some clones in this sample may be carry-over from other donors' samples. Sequencing was carried out using naive CD4+ T cells from PBMCs. Subset: CD45RA+ positively selected. For the CDR3, the DNA is TGTGCCACCCGGTGGGAGGGCCCCACAGATACGCAGTATTTT. Amino acid sequence: CATRWEGPTDTQYF.